This T cell receptor (beta chain) was found in a study of blood T cell repertoires in COVID-19. Study background: The United States, Italy and Spain provided the acute and convalescent COVID-19 samples.

This clone has a single count. In the source study's methods: Estimation of nucleated cell counts relied on the amplification of reference gene primers. Here immunoSEQ multiplex PCR was the method, and the copy in TCRdb shows in-frame clones only, minus some. Clone size and V and J calls were adopted from that table, with D and trimming inferred from the DNA. This sample has 150,000 to 200,000 clones; about 88% occur once, and the top ten carry approximately 24%. The clonotype was recovered from a man in his sixties with acute or convalescent COVID-19. Sample: peripheral blood.

CDR3 sequence (DNA): TGTGCCAGCAGATTTTGGGACAGGGATGGCTACACCTTC. Its translation: CASRFWDRDGYTF. V and J are TRBV27 and TRBJ1-2, with TRBD1 matching 9 bases. The CDR3 has 13 residues. Trimming cost V 6 bases and J 6 bases; bases outside gene matches: 5. The germline gives CDR1 MNHEY, CDR2 SMNVEV (reference sequence).